Listed below are T cell receptor beta chains from one sample, sequenced in a study of shared clonotypes between healthy human individuals. TCRdb's copy holds only in-frame clones and misses some; the assay was immunoSEQ multiplex PCR. The table lists some 1,900,000 clones, about 95% of them singletons. Input material: naive CD8+ T cells sorted from blood. The receptors here all came from a man younger than 30 in good health. Each CDR3 is given with its conserved first and last residue. Each record gives: V gene, J gene, clone size, D gene, CDR3 protein, CDR3 DNA. The D gene is left open where the match is weak. Rows may omit the clone size; those that give it use once, few, many or a size class.

>TRBV5-6|TRBJ2-5|.|TRBD2
CASFRGDPETQYF
TGTGCCAGCTTCCGGGGGGACCCAGAGACCCAGTACTTC
>TRBV6-5|TRBJ2-1|.|TRBD1
CASSQPGQYNEQFF
TGTGCCAGCAGTCAACCGGGACAGTACAATGAGCAGTTCTTC
>TRBV30|TRBJ1-2|.|TRBD1
CAWTDRGRGYGYTF
TGTGCCTGGACGGACAGGGGGCGCGGCTATGGCTACACCTTC
>TRBV6-1|TRBJ1-1|.|.
CASSERGENTEAFF
TGTGCCAGCAGTGAGAGGGGGGAGAACACTGAAGCTTTCTTT
>TRBV7-8|TRBJ2-6|.|.
CASSLGTGANVLTF
TGTGCCAGCAGCTTAGGTACCGGGGCCAACGTCCTGACTTTC
>TRBV27|TRBJ1-2|.|.
CASRLPNGGYTF
TGTGCCAGCCGACTCCCGAACGGAGGCTACACCTTC
>TRBV7-9|TRBJ2-7|.|.
CASSLAGSDYEQYF
TGTGCCAGCAGCTTAGCAGGGTCGGACTACGAGCAGTACTTC
>TRBV5-4|TRBJ1-1|.|.
CASRYSTWTEAFF
TGTGCCAGCAGGTACTCGACCTGGACTGAAGCTTTCTTT
>TRBV27|TRBJ2-7|.|TRBD2
CASSLRTSGSVYEQYF
TGTGCCAGCAGTTTACGGACTAGCGGGAGTGTTTACGAGCAGTACTTC
>TRBV5-1|TRBJ2-1|.|TRBD1
CASSLADRGEGYNEQFF
TGCGCCAGCAGCTTGGCCGACAGGGGCGAGGGGTACAATGAGCAGTTCTTC
>TRBV9|TRBJ1-2|.|.
CASSVSVNYGYTF
TGTGCCAGCAGCGTCAGCGTTAACTATGGCTACACCTTC
>TRBV6-1|TRBJ1-6|.|.
CASREIGGNSPLHF
TGTGCCAGCAGAGAGATAGGAGGGAATTCACCCCTCCACTTT
>TRBV6-6|TRBJ2-3|.|TRBD2
CASSYSLAGYTDTQYF
TGTGCCAGCAGTTACTCCCTAGCGGGGTACACAGATACGCAGTATTTT
>TRBV2|TRBJ2-7|.|TRBD2
CASSPPSGSSYEQYF
TGTGCCAGCAGTCCGCCTAGCGGGTCTTCCTACGAGCAGTACTTC
>TRBV15|TRBJ1-2|.|.
CATSRDKWQEDYGYTF
TGTGCCACCAGCAGAGATAAGTGGCAGGAGGACTATGGCTACACCTTC
>TRBV11-3|TRBJ2-3|once|TRBD1
CASSLVSGGSDTQYF
TGTGCCAGCAGCTTAGTTTCAGGGGGCTCAGATACGCAGTATTTT
>TRBV19|TRBJ2-1|.|.
CASSSSLASRVYNEQFF
TGTGCCAGTAGTTCCTCACTAGCATCCCGGGTGTACAATGAGCAGTTCTTC
>TRBV6-5|TRBJ2-7|once|.
CASSSFGVEQYF
TGTGCCAGCAGTTCCTTTGGGGTAGAGCAGTACTTC
>TRBV10-3|TRBJ1-2|.|.
CAMGPGTNYGYTF
TGTGCCATGGGCCCGGGGACTAACTATGGCTACACCTTC
>TRBV27|TRBJ1-6|.|.
CASSLGDYSPLHF
TGTGCCAGCAGTTTAGGAGACTATTCACCCCTCCACTTT
>TRBV11-2|TRBJ2-3|.|.
CASSLGYAGITDTQYF
TGTGCCAGCAGCTTAGGATATGCGGGGATCACAGATACGCAGTATTTT
>TRBV5-6|TRBJ2-7|.|.
CASSWEEGAYEQYF
TGTGCCAGCAGCTGGGAGGAGGGGGCCTACGAGCAGTACTTC
>TRBV27|TRBJ2-3|.|.
CASNQDASTDTQYF
TGTGCCAGCAATCAGGACGCCTCCACAGATACGCAGTATTTT
>TRBV6-5|TRBJ2-5|.|TRBD1
CASSFDRGETQYF
TGTGCCAGCAGTTTCGACAGGGGGGAGACCCAGTACTTC
>TRBV5-6|TRBJ1-1|.|.
CASSRDDTEAFF
TGTGCCAGCAGCCGGGACGACACTGAAGCTTTCTTT
>TRBV6-5|TRBJ1-6|few|.
CASNTGHQNSPLHF
TGTGCCAGCAACACGGGACACCAGAATTCACCCCTCCACTTT
>TRBV19|TRBJ2-2|.|TRBD1
CATGDRANTGELFF
TGTGCCACCGGGGACAGAGCGAACACCGGGGAGCTGTTTTTT
>TRBV7-9|TRBJ1-1|.|.
CASTAGNSREAFF
TGTGCCAGCACCGCGGGGAACAGCCGTGAAGCTTTCTTT
>TRBV19|TRBJ2-7|.|.
CASSARPTYEQYF
TGTGCCAGTAGTGCCCGGCCGACCTACGAGCAGTACTTC
>TRBV28|TRBJ2-2|.|TRBD1
CASSLLGTGPTGELFF
TGTGCCAGCAGTTTATTAGGGACAGGGCCCACCGGGGAGCTGTTTTTT
>TRBV7-9|TRBJ1-1|.|TRBD1
CASSFPDRFLERAFF
TGTGCCAGCAGCTTCCCGGACAGGTTCCTTGAGAGAGCTTTCTTT
>TRBV28|TRBJ2-5|.|.
CASSDQGGTQYF
TGTGCCAGCAGCGACCAAGGTGGGACCCAGTACTTC
>TRBV27|TRBJ1-2|.|.
CASSPPWVGKANYGYTF
TGTGCCAGCAGTCCACCCTGGGTCGGGAAAGCTAACTATGGCTACACCTTC
>TRBV6-6|TRBJ2-7|.|.
CASSYLGGEQYF
TGTGCCAGCAGTTATCTAGGTGGCGAGCAGTACTTC
>TRBV27|TRBJ2-5|.|.
CASKRGSPNLFQETQYF
TGTGCCAGCAAGAGGGGGAGTCCAAACCTCTTCCAAGAGACCCAGTACTTC
>TRBV5-1|TRBJ2-7|.|.
CASSEGVPYEQYF
TGCGCCAGCAGCGAGGGGGTCCCCTACGAGCAGTACTTC
>TRBV27|TRBJ1-5|.|.
CASSSSGEPQHF
TGTGCCAGCAGTTCCTCGGGGGAGCCCCAGCATTTT
>TRBV29-1|TRBJ2-1|.|TRBD2
CSVLAGVTYNEQFF
TGCAGCGTTTTAGCGGGAGTCACCTACAATGAGCAGTTCTTC
>TRBV7-9|TRBJ1-6|.|.
CASSLGDSPLHF
TGTGCCAGCAGCTTAGGGGATTCACCCCTCCACTTT
>TRBV30|TRBJ1-1|.|.
CAWSMRWGLDTEAFF
TGTGCCTGGAGCATGCGATGGGGTTTGGACACTGAAGCTTTCTTT
>TRBV28|TRBJ2-2|few|.
CASSLWQSVGGELFF
TGTGCCAGCAGTTTGTGGCAGTCCGTTGGCGGGGAGCTGTTTTTT
>TRBV27|TRBJ2-3|once|TRBD1
CASSSRDREDTQYF
TGTGCCAGCAGTTCCCGGGACAGGGAAGATACGCAGTATTTT
>TRBV4-3|TRBJ1-5|.|.
CASSQVLNGGNQPQHF
TGCGCCAGCAGCCAAGTTCTTAACGGGGGAAATCAGCCCCAGCATTTT
>TRBV9|TRBJ1-1|.|.
CASSPFGGMNTEAFF
TGTGCCAGCAGCCCCTTTGGGGGAATGAACACTGAAGCTTTCTTT
>TRBV6-5|TRBJ2-7|.|TRBD2
CASSRERESSYEQYF
TGTGCCAGCAGTCGGGAGCGGGAGAGCTCCTACGAGCAGTACTTC
>TRBV7-9|TRBJ1-2|.|TRBD1
CASSETGTGFYGYTF
TGTGCCAGCAGCGAGACCGGGACAGGGTTCTATGGCTACACCTTC
>TRBV2|TRBJ2-7|once|TRBD1
CASSAGTGSYEQYF
TGTGCCAGCAGTGCCGGGACAGGGAGCTACGAGCAGTACTTC
>TRBV6-1|TRBJ1-4|.|.
CASSELTTGYNEKLFF
TGTGCCAGCAGTGAACTAACGACAGGTTATAATGAAAAACTGTTTTTT
>TRBV5-1|TRBJ2-5|.|TRBD1
CASSDPGQGQETQYF
TGCGCCAGCAGCGACCCGGGACAGGGACAAGAGACCCAGTACTTC
>TRBV27|TRBJ2-5|.|.
CASNARGPLGETQYF
TGTGCCAGCAATGCACGGGGCCCCTTAGGGGAGACCCAGTACTTC